The 5 T cell receptor beta chains reported below all come from one sample, sequenced in a study of CD4 T cells in relation to SARS-CoV-2 and coronaviruses (dated by TCRdb to the early 2020s). The library was produced with the immunoSEQ multiplex PCR assay. TCRdb obtained this table from immuneACCESS and retained in-frame rearrangements with V and J assigned. These tables miss some clones; where compared with another copy, unresolved V genes account for less than half of the shortfall, and the remainder is unexplained. This sample comprises tens of thousands of clones, under 95% of them detected only once. The ten largest clones add up to about 0.4% of the sample. Sample: naive CD4+ T cells from PBMCs. According to the study, the label for this sample's cell subset or site signals: naive CD4+ T cells isolated by negative enrichment. These receptors were taken from an adult with COVID-19.

V gene TRBV4-2 combines with J gene TRBJ2-7; D is unresolved. From germline, CDR1 is LGHNA and CDR2 YNFKEQ. The length of the CDR3 is 13 residues. V shed 1 base and J shed 7 bases, with 11 bases lying between them. The DNA of the CDR3 is TGTGCCAGCAGCCAAGGTCACAGTCCTGAGCAGTACTTC. Translation: CASSQGHSPEQYF.

V is TRBV4-2 and J is TRBJ1-5; D perhaps matches TRBD1 (5 bases). The CDR3 has 16 residues. V lost 1 base and J lost 5, with 15 bases in between. CDR1 LGHNA and CDR2 YNFKEQ come from the germline V gene. CDR3 amino acids: CASSQGDVEGYQPQHF. CDR3 bases: TGTGCCAGCAGCCAAGGGGATGTAGAGGGGTATCAGCCCCAGCATTTT.

This rearrangement joins TRBV12-3 or TRBV12-4 to TRBJ1-6, with D unresolved. Between the trimmed V and J ends, which lost 6 bases and 13 bases, there was a span of 16 bases. The CDR3 is 13 residues long. The CDR3 region is CASSRVSYPPLHF. The CDR3 nucleotides read TGTGCCAGCAGCCGAGTCAGCTATCCTCCCCTCCACTTT.

The V call is TRBV11-2, the J call TRBJ2-1; D is perhaps TRBD1 (6 bases). Germline CDR1 reads SGHAT; CDR2 reads FQNNGV. This CDR3 comprises 11 residues. V was pared by 6 bases and J by 9 bases, with 9 bases between. In DNA, the CDR3 is TGTGCCAGCAGTTCAGGGGTTGAGCAGTTCTTC. Residues: CASSSGVEQFF.

J is TRBJ2-3 and V is TRBV7-3; the match to TRBD2 covers 14 bases. Germline assignment: CDR1 SGHTA and CDR2 FQGTGA. The V segment lost 3 bases and the J segment 5 bases; nucleotides outside the gene matches: 4. The CDR3 extends over 16 amino acids. The CDR3 DNA follows: TGTGCCAGCAGCTTTGCGACTAGCGGGAGGGGAGATACGCAGTATTTT. Translating gives CASSFATSGRGDTQYF. The entire variable domain, with the rest obtained from reference TRBV7-3 and TRBJ2-3, is as follows: GAGVSQTPSNKVTEKGKYVELRCDPISGHTALYWYRQSLGQGPEFLIYFQGTGAADDSGLPNDRFFAVRPEGSVSTLKIQRTERGDSAVYLCASSFATSGRGDTQYFGPGTRLTVL.